The rows below give T cell receptor beta chains drawn from one sample of a study of cytomegalovirus exposure and HLA in healthy donors. The method was immunoSEQ multiplex PCR; TCRdb's version includes in-frame clones alone and lacks a portion of them. Of around 300,000 clones listed, about 90% are singletons. Sequenced input: PBMCs. Every receptor here comes from a woman between 25 and 40 years old in good health and CMV-seropositive. The CDR3 runs from the conserved cysteine through the conserved F or W. A D gene is named only where the DNA matches it firmly. Only some rows state a clone size, as once, few, many or a class for expanded clones.

-,TRBV5-1,-,TRBJ1-1,TGCGCCAGCAGCTTGGGTGCTGAAGCTTTCTTT,CASSLGAEAFF
-,TRBV30,-,TRBJ1-5,TGTGCCTGGAGTATGGGATGGGGTGGCAATCAGCCCCAGCATTTT,CAWSMGWGGNQPQHF
few,TRBV30,TRBD1,TRBJ2-7,TGTGCCTGGAGGGACAGGGGGACCTACGAGCAGTACTTC,CAWRDRGTYEQYF
few,TRBV27,TRBD1,TRBJ1-6,TGTGCCAGCAGTACACAACAGGGGTCTTATTCACCCCTCCACTTT,CASSTQQGSYSPLHF
-,TRBV4-1,-,TRBJ2-7,TGCGCCAGCAGCCAAGATTTGTATGAACTCTACGAGCAGTACTTC,CASSQDLYELYEQYF
-,TRBV19,TRBD2,TRBJ2-7,TGTGCCAGTAGTAACCGGGAGGGCTCCTACGAGCAGTACTTC,CASSNREGSYEQYF
-,TRBV10-3,TRBD2,TRBJ2-3,TGTGCCATCAGTGAAGGACTAGGGGCGGGCACAGATACGCAGTATTTT,CAISEGLGAGTDTQYF
-,TRBV6-5,-,TRBJ2-7,TGTGCCAGCAGTCGGGATCTTACCTACGAGCAGTACTTC,CASSRDLTYEQYF
-,TRBV11-2,-,TRBJ1-2,TGTGCCAGCAGCTCAGGGTCCCTTCGGGATGGCTACACCTTC,CASSSGSLRDGYTF
-,TRBV6-5,TRBD1,TRBJ1-2,TGTGCCAGCGGGGGAGGACAGGGGCATGGCTACACCTTC,CASGGGQGHGYTF
once,TRBV30,-,TRBJ2-2,TGTGCCTGGAGTGTGAGGGGTCGACCTGGACCCGGGGAGCTGTTTTTT,CAWSVRGRPGPGELFF
-,TRBV5-1,TRBD1,TRBJ1-2,TGCGCCAGCAGCTCGCTTACAGGGGTGGGGGATGGCTACACCTTC,CASSSLTGVGDGYTF
-,TRBV14,TRBD1,TRBJ2-2,TGTGCCAGCAGCCAAGGCGGGCTCCGGGACAGTTGGGGGGAGCTGTTTTTT,CASSQGGLRDSWGELFF
-,TRBV29-1,-,TRBJ2-1,TGCAGCGTCCTCGAGGGTGGCTCCTACAATGAGCAGTTCTTC,CSVLEGGSYNEQFF
-,TRBV13,TRBD2,TRBJ2-7,TGTGCCAGCAGCTTAGGGGCTAGCGGTAGTGCCGAGCAGTACTTC,CASSLGASGSAEQYF
-,TRBV6-1,TRBD1,TRBJ2-3,TGTGCCAGCAGTGGTGGACAGGCTTACACAGATACGCAGTATTTT,CASSGGQAYTDTQYF
-,TRBV7-9,TRBD2,TRBJ2-7,TGTGCCAGCAGGACCGGGACTAGCGGAGAAGGGCAGTACTTC,CASRTGTSGEGQYF
-,TRBV7-2,-,TRBJ2-7,TGTGCCAGCAGCGGACCAACCGGCTACGAGCAGTACTTC,CASSGPTGYEQYF
-,TRBV7-9,TRBD2,TRBJ2-2,TGTGCCAGCAGCCCATCGGGGACTAGCGGGATTGGCGGGGAGCTGTTTTTT,CASSPSGTSGIGGELFF
-,TRBV15,-,TRBJ1-1,TGTGCCACCAGCAGAGTGGTGAACACTGAAGCTTTCTTT,CATSRVVNTEAFF
-,TRBV29-1,TRBD2,TRBJ2-4,TGCAGCGTGGATTTAGCGGGGGGAGCCAAAAACATTCAGTACTTC,CSVDLAGGAKNIQYF
-,TRBV28,-,TRBJ1-1,TGTGCCAGCAGTCCTGTGACAGGCACTGAAGCTTTCTTT,CASSPVTGTEAFF
-,TRBV9,TRBD2,TRBJ2-1,TGTGCCAGCAGCGTAGAGGGTAGCGGGAGGGCCGATGAGCAGTTCTTC,CASSVEGSGRADEQFF
-,TRBV6-5,-,TRBJ2-7,TGTGCCAGCAGTTTACAGGGTATCTACGAGCAGTACTTC,CASSLQGIYEQYF
-,TRBV7-8,TRBD2,TRBJ2-1,TGTGCCAGCAGCTTAGGACTAGCGGGAGTTGATGAGCAGTTCTTC,CASSLGLAGVDEQFF
-,TRBV9,-,TRBJ2-3,TGTGCCAGCAGACGAGGAGATACGCAGTATTTT,CASRRGDTQYF
-,TRBV6-6,-,TRBJ2-7,TGTGCCAGCAGTTACTTGGGGACACCCTTCACCTACGAGCAGTACTTC,CASSYLGTPFTYEQYF
-,TRBV18,-,TRBJ2-3,TGTGCCAGCTCTCGAGGGAGCCAGTTGAGCACAGATACGCAGTATTTT,CASSRGSQLSTDTQYF
-,TRBV4-3,TRBD1,TRBJ2-1,TGCGCCAGCAGCCGCTCGGGACAGGGGGAATACAATGAGCAGTTCTTC,CASSRSGQGEYNEQFF
-,TRBV9,TRBD1,TRBJ1-5,TGTGCCAGCAGCGTAGATTCTTCGGACAGGGATAGCAATCAGCCCCAGCATTTT,CASSVDSSDRDSNQPQHF
-,TRBV6-5,-,TRBJ2-1,TGTGCCAGCAGTTACAACAGGTTATATGAGCAGTTCTTC,CASSYNRLYEQFF
-,TRBV27,-,TRBJ2-7,TGTGCCAGCAGTTCACGGGGTCTGAGATCCTACGAGCAGTACTTC,CASSSRGLRSYEQYF
-,TRBV7-9,TRBD1,TRBJ2-7,TGTGCCAGCACGACAGGGGAAACCTACGAGCAGTACTTC,CASTTGETYEQYF
-,TRBV10-1,-,TRBJ1-2,TGCGCCAGCCCATCGGCCCGGCACTATGGCTACACCTTC,CASPSARHYGYTF